This T cell receptor beta chain was sequenced for a study of CD8 T cells in ankylosing spondylitis. Study-level results: Within matched ankylosing spondylitis synovial fluid, disease-linked clones were reportedly significantly enriched. Typical of ankylosing spondylitis blood, it appeared, was a TCR beta motif of several highly homologous variants.

TCRdb redid the calling of the 5' RACE reads with MiXCR, one entry per CDR3 protein. The data hold some 300,000 distinct CDR3 sequences, with around 21% observed a single time. The CDR3 length is 14 residues. V gave up 7 bases and J gave up 0 bases, with 10 bases separating them. CDR1 and CDR2 from the germline V gene are MDHEN and SYDVKM. This clonotype was observed a few times. The antigen remains unidentified. The chain carries TRBV28 and TRBJ2-1; TRBD1 might be the D (5 bases). Sequencing was performed on blood, either unsorted or a sorted T cell fraction (not recorded which). The clonotype was recovered from a female donor with ankylosing spondylitis or in good health (not recorded which). CDR3 in DNA: TGTGCCAGCATCACAGACAGCTCCTACAATGAGCAGTTCTTC. The encoded protein is CASITDSSYNEQFF.